The 16 T cell receptor beta chains in this list originate from one sample, sequenced in a study of CD8 T cells in Susac syndrome (dated by TCRdb to the late 2010s). The protocol used for the library was the immunoSEQ multiplex PCR assay. RNA was extracted using the RNeasy kit, and roughly 0.45 to 1 microgram was reverse transcribed with random hexamers. TCRdb reprocessed the public reads (quality trimming at Q25 with fastp, clone calling with MiXCR) and kept in-frame beta chains. Each entry is one CDR3 protein sequence, shown with its most common DNA and genes. The sample data list 150,000 to 200,000 distinct CDR3 sequences, and 90% to 95% of these were observed just once. 0.13% of the sample goes to the ten largest clones. Input material: CD4+ T cells from PBMCs. Every receptor here comes from a human donor in good health.

The chain uses TRBV27 and TRBJ1-2; the D is unclear. The ends were cut back, 3 bases at V and 4 bases at J, with 9 bases in the middle. CDR3 length equals 13 residues. The V gene's germline CDR1 is MNHEY and CDR2 SMNVEV (reference sequence). The CDR3 is CASSFSGLYGYTF. The CDR3 nucleotides read TGTGCCAGCAGTTTTTCCGGTCTCTATGGCTACACCTTC.

The chain joins TRBV7-3 to TRBJ2-2; D unclear. Germline V gives CDR1 SGHTA, CDR2 FQGTGA. The CDR3 covers 16 residues. The V end was cut by 3 bases, the J end by 4 bases, with 15 bases between. Here the CDR3 DNA reads TGTGCCAGCAGCTTGAATCCACCCGCCACCACCGGGGAGCTGTTTTTT. Its translation: CASSLNPPATTGELFF.

The V gene is TRBV6-4, the J gene TRBJ2-1; no definite D call. The V end lost 5 bases, the J end lost 0 bases, and 14 bases lay between the germline ends. The CDR3 covers 16 residues. Germline lookup yields CDR1 MRHNA and CDR2 SNTAGT. This chain's CDR3 is CASSKRAESSYNEQFF. CDR3 sequence (DNA): TGTGCCAGCAGTAAAAGGGCGGAGAGCTCCTACAATGAGCAGTTCTTC.

This clonotype was recorded once. The V and J genes are TRBV7-9 and TRBJ2-1; 7 nucleotides line up with TRBD2. J was trimmed by 0 bases and V by 3 bases; bases with no gene match: 8. This CDR3 is 17 amino acids long. Germline V gene lookup returns CDR1 SEHNR and CDR2 FQNEAQ (reference sequence). As DNA, the CDR3 is TGTGCCAGCAGCTTTTCGACTAGCCTAAGCTCCTACAATGAGCAGTTCTTC. It encodes CASSFSTSLSSYNEQFF.

V usage is TRBV3-1 and J usage is TRBJ1-1; D perhaps matches TRBD1 (6 bases). The germline gives CDR1 LGHDT, CDR2 YNNKEL (reference sequence). The CDR3 has 17 residues. The V end lost 1 base, the J end lost 3 bases, and 18 bases lay between the germline ends. CDR3 DNA: TGTGCCAGCAGCCAAGGGAGGTATGTGGCAGGGGACACTGAAGCTTTCTTT. Protein: CASSQGRYVAGDTEAFF.

The V call is TRBV7-2, the J call TRBJ1-1; 7 positions match TRBD1. Germline-derived CDR1 and CDR2 are SGHTA and FQGNSA. J was trimmed by 1 base and V by 8 bases; bases with no gene match: 7. CDR3 size: 14 residues. CDR3 bases: TGTGCCAGCTCAGGGGGGCCTCGGAACACTGAAGCTTTCTTT. Residues: CASSGGPRNTEAFF. The full variable domain, with the rest looked up from reference TRBV7-2 and TRBJ1-1, is GAGVSQSPSNKVTEKGKDVELRCDPISGHTALYWYRQSLGQGLEFLIYFQGNSAPDKSGLPSDRFSAERTGGSVSTLTIQRTQQEDSAVYLCASSGGPRNTEAFFGQGTRLTVV.

This clonotype was seen just once. The rearrangement joins TRBV30 to TRBJ2-2, with 9 bases fitting TRBD2. CDR1 and CDR2 (germline): GTSNPN, SVGIG (reference sequence). V shed 2 bases, J shed 0 bases, and the junction held 7 bases outside the gene matches. The CDR3 is made up of 17 amino acids. The CDR3 sequence is CAWSPLAGFANTGELFF. The DNA of the CDR3 is TGTGCCTGGAGTCCCCTAGCGGGGTTCGCGAACACCGGGGAGCTGTTTTTT.

This chain uses TRBV3-1 with TRBJ1-6; D might be TRBD1 (6 bases). The germline gives CDR1 LGHDT, CDR2 YNNKEL (reference sequence). This CDR3 has 16 amino acids. Trimming shortened V by 0 bases and J by 6 bases, and 12 bases separated the two germline ends. The CDR3 loop is CASSQDRQEANSPLHF. Here the CDR3 DNA reads TGTGCCAGCAGCCAAGATAGACAGGAGGCTAATTCACCCCTCCACTTT.

Details on this clonotype: At one end, the junction sequence differs from germline, possibly due to a read error. The chain combines TRBV5-1 with TRBJ2-3; D possibly uses TRBD1 or TRBD2 (5 bases each). The CDR3 has 15 residues. Germline V CDR1 and CDR2: SGHRS, YFSETQ. CDR3 sequence: CASSLAGASTDTQYF. The CDR3 DNA reads as TGTGCCAGCAGCTTGGCCGGGGCTAGCACAGATACGCAGTATTTT.

The genes are TRBV20-1 and TRBJ2-5, with D unresolved. The V gene lost 0 bases and the J gene lost 2 bases, with 10 bases spanning the gap. Germline-derived CDR1 and CDR2 are DFQATT and SNEGSKA (reference sequence). CDR3 length: 14 residues. Written as DNA, the CDR3 is TGCAGTGCTAGAGATTGGGCACAGCAAGAGACCCAGTACTTC. Protein product: CSARDWAQQETQYF.

The chain employs TRBV12-3 or TRBV12-4 and TRBJ1-5; TRBD1 aligns across 8 bases. V was pared by 6 bases and J by 5 bases, with 3 bases of the junction left unmatched. The CDR3 runs 13 residues. CDR3 region: CASSSTGDQPQHF. Here the CDR3 DNA reads TGTGCCAGCAGCTCGACAGGGGATCAGCCCCAGCATTTT.

The V call is TRBV5-6, the J call TRBJ1-3; D is unclear. The germline gives CDR1 SGHDT, CDR2 YYEEEE. CDR3 length: 15 amino acids. The V end lost 2 bases, the J end lost 4 bases, and 13 bases lay between the germline ends. In nucleotides, the CDR3 is TGTGCCAGCAGCTTCGGGCCTACGTCGGGAAACACCATATATTTT. Protein: CASSFGPTSGNTIYF.

The J gene is TRBJ2-1, the V gene TRBV2, with no clear D. Trimming took off 4 bases at V and 8 bases at J, with 6 bases between the two ends. Germline V gene lookup returns CDR1 SNHLY and CDR2 FYNNEI. This CDR3 has 11 amino acids. CDR3: CASSGSYEQFF. CDR3 DNA sequence: TGTGCCAGCAGTGGATCTTATGAGCAGTTCTTC.

The CDR3 loop is CASSDERGGTYEQYF. CDR3 coding DNA: TGTGCCAGCAGTGACGAGCGGGGGGGAACCTACGAGCAGTACTTC. The chain has TRBV25-1 and TRBJ2-7; 10 nucleotides align to TRBD2. V was pared by 3 bases and J by 2 bases, with 4 bases of the junction left unmatched. Germline V gene lookup returns CDR1 MGHDK and CDR2 SYGVNS. The CDR3 is made up of 15 amino acids.

V gene TRBV13 combines with J gene TRBJ2-7; the match to TRBD1 covers 8 bases. Per germline, CDR1 PRHDT and CDR2 FYEKMQ (reference sequence). The CDR3 is made up of 13 amino acids. Trimming at V came to 7 bases and at J to 13 bases, leaving 15 bases not matched to a gene. Here the CDR3 reads CASTPGRGLSPYF. CDR3 nucleotides: TGTGCCAGCACCCCCGGCAGGGGGCTCTCGCCTTACTTC.

The chain joins TRBV2 to TRBJ1-5; 8 bases map to TRBD1. CDR1 is SNHLY, CDR2 FYNNEI, per germline. Unmatched junction bases numbered 10, after V lost 6 bases and J lost 6 bases. The CDR3 is made up of 15 amino acids. Here the CDR3 DNA reads TGTGCCAGCAGCTTTACAGGGGGGGCGGCTCAGCCCCAGCATTTT. Its translation: CASSFTGGAAQPQHF.